This T cell receptor (beta chain) originates from a study of control samples from healthy donors and cancer patients. Assay: immunoSEQ multiplex PCR; the TCRdb copy retains only in-frame clones and omits some. Of 150,000 to 200,000 clones listed, more than 85% are singletons. Germline trimming cut 4 bases from V and 2 bases from J; bases unmatched to any gene: 15. From germline, CDR1 is MRHNA and CDR2 SNTAGT. CDR3 size: 18 residues. This clonotype was sampled from a woman in her forties in good health. Material: blood. This sequence joins TRBV6-4 and TRBJ2-3; 7 bases align to TRBD1. The CDR3 loop is CASSGAKTGTHSTDTQYF. DNA for the CDR3: TGTGCCAGCAGTGGAGCCAAGACAGGGACCCATTCCACAGATACGCAGTATTTT.